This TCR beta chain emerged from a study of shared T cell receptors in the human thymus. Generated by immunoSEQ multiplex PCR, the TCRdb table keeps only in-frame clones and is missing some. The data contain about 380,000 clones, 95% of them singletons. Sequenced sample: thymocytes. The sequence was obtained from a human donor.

CDR3 amino acids: CASSDRPYTEAFF. The CDR3 DNA sequence: TGTGCCAGCAGTGACAGGCCCTACACTGAAGCTTTCTTT. The chain is built from TRBV25-1 and TRBJ1-1; D is ambiguous. Germline assignment: CDR1 MGHDK and CDR2 SYGVNS. V was pared by 3 bases and J by 3 bases, with 8 bases between. The CDR3 spans 13 residues.